The sample holds a few counts of the clone carrying this T cell receptor beta chain. Its specificity is unknown. The sample is drawn from a study of T-cell reconstitution after alpha-beta-depleted transplantation in children. General study points: By one year post-transplant, T-cell counts and diversity largely arose from T cells that were newly produced. The study traced high day-60 TCRbeta diversity in some patients to surviving recipient T cells and thymic progenitors. Reportedly, alpha-beta T cells present about two months post-transplant originated from several hundred expanded clones of graft origin.

Germline CDR1 reads SGHTA; CDR2 reads FQGNSA. V lost 3 bases and J 13 bases, leaving 9 bases between the germline ends. CDR3 length: 11 residues. Unique molecular identifiers were incorporated during preparation of the TCRbeta library. TCRdb analysed the PCR reads with MiXCR anew, one entry per CDR3 protein. The table shows about 110,000 distinct CDR3 sequences, with 5% to 8% occurring only once. The chain employs TRBV7-2 and TRBJ1-4; D ambiguous. This TCR came from a male patient aged 2 to 10 who had a stem cell transplant for acute lymphoblastic leukemia, so the T cells may come from the graft donor. The specimen was PBMCs, mostly from graft donor cells, collected 360 days after TCRalphabeta/CD19-depleted stem cell transplant. CDR3: CASSFAGRLFF. In DNA, the CDR3 is TGTGCCAGCAGCTTTGCTGGCCGACTGTTTTTT.